A single T cell receptor (beta chain) is shown here with its context. The clone's antigen remains unknown. No base qualities exist here, and no much larger clone lies one base off it. This sample stems from a study of response to subunit inactivated influenza vaccine (dated by TCRdb to 2017 to 2018). For the wider study: To follow how T cells responded to a trivalent subunit inactivated influenza vaccine, the researchers relied on deep quantitative profiling of the T cell receptor repertoire.

The paper as a whole reports these results and caveats: The authors proposed that each seasonal influenza vaccination may bring in only a limited number of new T cells.

The CDR3, from cysteine to phenylalanine, totals 16 residues. Only CDR3 DNA is held: 48 bases, read in frame from base 1. From a lookup of the germline V gene, CDR1 and CDR2 are SGHTS and YDEGEE. V ends up 4 bases short and J 4 bases short, with an unmatched junction base count of 11. Receptors were amplified or captured by RT-PCR. Sequencing was carried out with an Illumina HiSeq 2500. TCRdb applied fastp at Q25 and MiXCR to the public reads, then kept only in-frame beta chains. Rows with one shared CDR3 protein collapse into an entry with the most common genes and DNA. The sample yields around 250,000 distinct CDR3 sequences; 12% were counted once. Roughly 7.7% of the sample is taken by the ten largest.

The sequenced sample was non-naive T cells sorted from PBMCs, obtained around two weeks before vaccination. The label giving this sample's cell subset or site can be read as: memory T cell fraction. Here the chain combines TRBV5-8 and TRBJ2-7, with 10 bases matching TRBD1. The sequence was collected from a man between 45 and 60 years old who received an inactivated influenza vaccine. Donor details come from another sample of the same person, matched by shared clones. This receptor has the CDR3 CASSHLVTGGAYEQYF. The DNA sequence is TGTGCCAGCAGCCACCTAGTGACAGGGGGCGCGTACGAGCAGTACTTC.